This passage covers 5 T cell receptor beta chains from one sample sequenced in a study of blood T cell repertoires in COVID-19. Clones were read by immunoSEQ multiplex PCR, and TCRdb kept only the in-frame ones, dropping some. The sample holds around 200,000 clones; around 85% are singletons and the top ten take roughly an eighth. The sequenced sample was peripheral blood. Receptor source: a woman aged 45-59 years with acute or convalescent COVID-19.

CDR3 sequence: CASSLSEGNTEAFF. CDR3 DNA sequence: TGTGCCAGCTCCCTTAGTGAGGGCAACACTGAAGCTTTCTTT. This rearrangement joins TRBV18 to TRBJ1-1; no reliable D call. Trimming took 6 bases from V and 2 from J, leaving 13 bases between them. The CDR3 spans 14 residues. Germline V gene data show CDR1 as KGHSH and CDR2 as LQKENI. The full variable domain, with the rest looked up from reference TRBV18 and TRBJ1-1, is NAGVMQNPRHLVRRRGQEARLRCSPMKGHSHVYWYRQLPEEGLKFMVYLQKENIIDESGMPKERFSAEFPKEGPSILRIQQVVRGDSAAYFCASSLSEGNTEAFFGQGTRLTVV.

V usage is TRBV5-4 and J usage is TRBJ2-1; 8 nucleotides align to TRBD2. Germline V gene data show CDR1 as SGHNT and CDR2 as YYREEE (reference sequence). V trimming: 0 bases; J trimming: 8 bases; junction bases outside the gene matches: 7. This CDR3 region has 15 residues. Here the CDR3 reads CASSLEIAGNYEQFF. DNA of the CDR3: TGTGCCAGCAGCTTGGAAATAGCGGGAAACTATGAGCAGTTCTTC.

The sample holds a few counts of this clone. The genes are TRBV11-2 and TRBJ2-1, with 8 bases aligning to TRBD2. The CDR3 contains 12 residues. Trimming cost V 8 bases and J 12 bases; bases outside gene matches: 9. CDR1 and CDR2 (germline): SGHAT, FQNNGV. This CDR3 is CASRGGRDLQFF. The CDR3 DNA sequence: TGTGCCAGCCGGGGGGGGCGAGACCTGCAGTTCTTC.

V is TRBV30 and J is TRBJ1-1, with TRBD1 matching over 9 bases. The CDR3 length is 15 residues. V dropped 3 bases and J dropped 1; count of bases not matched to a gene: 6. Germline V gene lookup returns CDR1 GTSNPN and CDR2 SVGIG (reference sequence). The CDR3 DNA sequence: TGTGCCTGGAGAAAACTGGACAGGGGGAACACTGAAGCTTTCTTT. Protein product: CAWRKLDRGNTEAFF.

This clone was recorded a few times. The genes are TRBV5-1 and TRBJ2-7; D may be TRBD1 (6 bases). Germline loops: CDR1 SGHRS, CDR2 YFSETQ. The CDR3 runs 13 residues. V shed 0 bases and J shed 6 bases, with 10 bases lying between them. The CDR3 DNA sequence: TGCGCCAGCAGCTTGGAGGCAGGGGCCGAGCAGTACTTC. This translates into CASSLEAGAEQYF.